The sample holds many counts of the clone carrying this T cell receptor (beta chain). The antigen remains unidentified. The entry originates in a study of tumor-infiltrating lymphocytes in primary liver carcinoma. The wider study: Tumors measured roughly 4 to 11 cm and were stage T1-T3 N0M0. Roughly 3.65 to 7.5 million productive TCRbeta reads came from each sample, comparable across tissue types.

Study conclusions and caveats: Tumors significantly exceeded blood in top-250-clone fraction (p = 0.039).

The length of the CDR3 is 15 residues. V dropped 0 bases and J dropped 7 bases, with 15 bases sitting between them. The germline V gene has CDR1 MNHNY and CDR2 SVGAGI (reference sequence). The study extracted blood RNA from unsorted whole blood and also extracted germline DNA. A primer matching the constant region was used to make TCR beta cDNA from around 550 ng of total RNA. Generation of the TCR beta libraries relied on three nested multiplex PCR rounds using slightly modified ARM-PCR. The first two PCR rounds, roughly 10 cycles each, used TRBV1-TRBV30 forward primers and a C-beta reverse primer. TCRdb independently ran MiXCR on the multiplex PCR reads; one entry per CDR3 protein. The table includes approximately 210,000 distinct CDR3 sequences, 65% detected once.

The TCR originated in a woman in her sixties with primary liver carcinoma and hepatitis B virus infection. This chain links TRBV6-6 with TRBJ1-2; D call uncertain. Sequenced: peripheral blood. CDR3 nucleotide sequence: TGTGCCAGCAGTTACTCGAGCGAAGACCTAGGTGGCTACACCTTC. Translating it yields CASSYSSEDLGGYTF.